This TCR beta chain is from a study of CD8+ T cells in alopecia areata. General study results and limits: While patients received tofacitinib, many expanded lesional clones remained present in scalp and blood. Researchers report lesional scalp, most notably alopecia totalis/universalis, outstripped normal scalp in clonality. Whereas mice showed it more clearly, TCR sharing across patients was murkier, possibly because of HLA. Sequencing of scalp samples also includes resident alphabeta T cells from normal skin.

It was cDNA, reverse transcribed from extracted RNA, that served as the sequencing template. Profiling relied on immunoSEQ multiplex PCR, and the TCRdb table lists in-frame clones only, not all of them. Of more than 140,000 clones listed, more than 85% are singletons. CDR1 and CDR2 from the germline V gene are SQVTM and ANQGSEA. The CDR3 sequence is 15 residues long. Trimming left V 6 bases short and J 0 bases short, with 12 bases between. Note on this clone: Its antigen remains unknown.

Treatment meaning: oral pan-JAK inhibitor, 5-10 mg twice daily. The V and J genes are TRBV29-1 and TRBJ2-6; no clear D. The sequences come from CD8+ T cells sorted from blood, collected at week 4, from a patient treated with tofacitinib. This TCR derives from a human donor with alopecia areata. The CDR3 DNA follows: TGCAGCGTCGATGACACCCACTCTGGGGCCAACGTCCTGACTTTC. Translating it yields CSVDDTHSGANVLTF.